This record covers a single T cell receptor (beta chain). The target antigen is unknown. The sample belongs to a study of blood T cells in healthy people across ages. Study outcomes and limitations: Calculation of diversity from one million T cells yielded estimates considered to be underestimates. Naive T cell percentage showed a strong correlation with TCR beta diversity.

Germline V gene data show CDR1 as SEHNR and CDR2 as FQNEAQ (reference sequence). V lost 5 bases and J lost 5; bases outside the gene matches: 8. The CDR3 runs to 15 residues. Through a sample-barcoded 5' primer and a J-beta primer mix, a second PCR was run for roughly 6 to 12 cycles. TCRdb recomputed calls from the 5' RACE reads with MiXCR, one row per CDR3 protein. The table shows about 760,000 distinct CDR3 sequences, with 20% to 25% occurring only once. Caucasian, healthy and from Russia, the donors were aged between about 6 and 90. This sample also appeared in a second study, on T cells of mothers and their children. Per that study: Comparable shaping of TCR recombination output by thymic selection was observed in related and unrelated pairs.

The chain is built from TRBV7-9 and TRBJ2-3; the match to TRBD1 covers 9 bases. The sequence came from a boy between 10 and 17 years old in good health. Sample: blood. The chain's CDR3 is CASSPRGTGRDTQYF. The CDR3 bases are TGTGCCAGCAGCCCTCGGGGGACAGGGAGAGATACGCAGTATTTT.